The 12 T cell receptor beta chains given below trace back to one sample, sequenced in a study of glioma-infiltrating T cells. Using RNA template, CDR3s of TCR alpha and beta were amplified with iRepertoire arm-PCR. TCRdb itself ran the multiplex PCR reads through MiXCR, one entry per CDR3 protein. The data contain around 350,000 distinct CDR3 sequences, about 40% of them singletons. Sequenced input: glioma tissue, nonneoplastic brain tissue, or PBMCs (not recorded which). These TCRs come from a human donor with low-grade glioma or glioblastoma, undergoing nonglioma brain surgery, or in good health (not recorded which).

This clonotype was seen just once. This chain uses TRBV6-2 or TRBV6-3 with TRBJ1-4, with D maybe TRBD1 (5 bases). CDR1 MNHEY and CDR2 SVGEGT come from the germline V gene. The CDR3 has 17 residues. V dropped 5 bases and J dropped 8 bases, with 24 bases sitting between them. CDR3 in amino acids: CASSLFFDSPSVEKLFF. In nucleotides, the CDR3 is TGTGCCAGCAGTCTATTCTTTGACAGCCCATCGGTCGAAAAACTGTTTTTT.

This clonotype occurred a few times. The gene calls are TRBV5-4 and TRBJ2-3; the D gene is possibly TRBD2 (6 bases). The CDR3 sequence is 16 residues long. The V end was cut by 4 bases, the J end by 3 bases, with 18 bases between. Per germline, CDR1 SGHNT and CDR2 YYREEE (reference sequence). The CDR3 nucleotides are TGTGCCAGCAGCCCCAAACTAGCTTTGGGGACAGATACGCAGTATTTT. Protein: CASSPKLALGTDTQYF.

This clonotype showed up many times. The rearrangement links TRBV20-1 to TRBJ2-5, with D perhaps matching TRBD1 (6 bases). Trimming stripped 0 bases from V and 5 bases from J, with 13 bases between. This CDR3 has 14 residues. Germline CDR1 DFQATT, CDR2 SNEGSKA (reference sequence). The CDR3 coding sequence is TGCAGTGCTAGAGATCGGCAGGGGCACGAGACCCAGTACTTC. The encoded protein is CSARDRQGHETQYF.

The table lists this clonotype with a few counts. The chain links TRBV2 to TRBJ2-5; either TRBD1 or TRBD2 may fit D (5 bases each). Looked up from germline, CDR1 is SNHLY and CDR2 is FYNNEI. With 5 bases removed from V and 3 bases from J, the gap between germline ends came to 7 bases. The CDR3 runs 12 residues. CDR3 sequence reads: CASSLGEETQYF. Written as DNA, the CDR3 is TGTGCCAGCAGTTTGGGGGAAGAGACCCAGTACTTC.

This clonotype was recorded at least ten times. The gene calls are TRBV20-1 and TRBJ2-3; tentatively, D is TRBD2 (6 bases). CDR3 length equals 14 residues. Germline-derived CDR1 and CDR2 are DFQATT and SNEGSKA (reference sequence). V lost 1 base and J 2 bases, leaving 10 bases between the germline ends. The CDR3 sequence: CSARVSGYTDTQYF. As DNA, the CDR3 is TGCAGTGCTAGAGTTAGCGGTTACACAGATACGCAGTATTTT.

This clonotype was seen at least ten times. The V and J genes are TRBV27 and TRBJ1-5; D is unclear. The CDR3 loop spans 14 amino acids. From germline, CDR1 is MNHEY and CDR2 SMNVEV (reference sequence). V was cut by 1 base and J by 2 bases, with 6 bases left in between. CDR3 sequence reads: CASSLFSRNQPQHF. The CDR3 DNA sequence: TGTGCCAGCAGTTTATTTTCCCGCAATCAGCCCCAGCATTTT.

The CDR3 loop reads CASSFGTIDEQFF. CDR3 sequence (DNA): TGTGCCAGCAGCTTTGGTACAATCGATGAGCAGTTCTTC. The rearrangement joins TRBV11-2 to TRBJ2-1, with D unclear. V lost 3 bases, J lost 8 bases, and 11 bases lay in between. The CDR3 contains 13 residues. CDR1 and CDR2 from the germline V gene are SGHAT and FQNNGV.

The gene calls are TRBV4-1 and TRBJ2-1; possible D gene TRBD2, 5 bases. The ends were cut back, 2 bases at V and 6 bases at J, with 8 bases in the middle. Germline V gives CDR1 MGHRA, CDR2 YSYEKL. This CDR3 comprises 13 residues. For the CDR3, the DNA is TGCGCCAGCAGCCAAAGCAGCGGCAATGAGCAGTTCTTC. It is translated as CASSQSSGNEQFF.

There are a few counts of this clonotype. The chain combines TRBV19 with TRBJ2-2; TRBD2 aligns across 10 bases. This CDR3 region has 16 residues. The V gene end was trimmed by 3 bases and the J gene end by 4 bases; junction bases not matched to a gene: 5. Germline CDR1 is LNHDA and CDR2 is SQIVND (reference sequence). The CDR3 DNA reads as TGTGCCAGTAGTATGCTAGCGGGAGATATCACCGGGGAGCTGTTTTTT. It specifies CASSMLAGDITGELFF.

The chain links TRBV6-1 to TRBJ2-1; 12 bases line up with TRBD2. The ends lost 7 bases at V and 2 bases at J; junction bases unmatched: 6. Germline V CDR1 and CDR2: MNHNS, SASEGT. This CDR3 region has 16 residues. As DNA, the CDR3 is TGTGCCAGCACTAGCGGGAGGGCCGTAGCCTACAATGAGCAGTTCTTC. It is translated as CASTSGRAVAYNEQFF.

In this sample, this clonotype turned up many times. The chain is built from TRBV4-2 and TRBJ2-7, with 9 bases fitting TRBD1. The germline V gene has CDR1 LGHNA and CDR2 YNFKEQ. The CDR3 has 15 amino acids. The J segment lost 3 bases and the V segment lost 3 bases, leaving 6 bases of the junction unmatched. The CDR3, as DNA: TGTGCCAGCAGCCAGATCCCGGGACAGGGCTACGAGCAGTACTTC. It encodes CASSQIPGQGYEQYF.

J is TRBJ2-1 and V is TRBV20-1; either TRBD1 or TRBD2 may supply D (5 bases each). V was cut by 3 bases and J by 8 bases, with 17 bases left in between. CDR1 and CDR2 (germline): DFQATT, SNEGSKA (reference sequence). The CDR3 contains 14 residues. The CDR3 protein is CSASPRERTYEQFF. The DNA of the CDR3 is TGCAGTGCTAGCCCCAGGGAGAGGACCTATGAGCAGTTCTTC.